The 14 T cell receptor beta chains given below trace back to one sample, sequenced in a study of cytomegalovirus exposure and HLA in healthy donors. Primers: 60 Vbeta forward and 13 Jbeta reverse. Assay: immunoSEQ multiplex PCR; the TCRdb copy retains only in-frame clones and omits some. The profile shows about 100,000 clones, roughly 75% of them singletons. Sequenced sample: PBMCs. The receptors were sampled from a woman aged 55-69 years in good health and CMV-seronegative.

The chain combines TRBV5-8 with TRBJ2-1, with D perhaps TRBD2 (6 bases). This CDR3 comprises 13 residues. The germline V gene encodes CDR1 SGHTS and CDR2 YDEGEE. Trimming removed 0 bases at V and 8 bases at J, with 9 bases between. The CDR3 DNA follows: TGTGCCAGCAGCTTGGAGCCGGGGGATGAGCAGTTCTTC. It translates to CASSLEPGDEQFF.

The rearrangement links TRBV9 to TRBJ1-2, with D maybe TRBD1 (6 bases). Trimming cost V 3 bases and J 7 bases, with 19 bases left between them. This CDR3 is built from 15 residues. CDR1 is SGDLS, CDR2 YYNGEE, per germline. As DNA, the CDR3 is TGTGCCAGCAGCGGTAAACAGGGCTCGGGTTTTGGCTACACCTTC. Protein product: CASSGKQGSGFGYTF.

This chain uses TRBV6-1 with TRBJ1-2; D call uncertain. Germline assignment: CDR1 MNHNS and CDR2 SASEGT. The CDR3 totals 13 residues. V lost 4 bases, J lost 3 bases, and 9 bases lay in between. This CDR3 reads CASSVEKYYGYTF. In nucleotides, the CDR3 is TGTGCCAGCAGTGTGGAGAAATACTATGGCTACACCTTC.

The CDR3 nucleotides are TGTGCCAGCACCCCGCGGGGGTCCCAAGAGACCCAGTACTTC. Translating gives CASTPRGSQETQYF. The gene calls are TRBV5-5 and TRBJ2-5; TRBD2 agrees at 7 bases. CDR3 size: 14 residues. The trim removed 6 bases at V and 1 base at J, leaving 6 bases unmatched. Germline V CDR1 and CDR2: SGHKS, YYEKEE (reference sequence).

The chain links TRBV7-8 to TRBJ2-1; 7 bases are a match to TRBD1. The J segment lost 5 bases and the V segment lost 5 bases, leaving 9 bases of the junction unmatched. The CDR3 runs to 15 residues. In germline, CDR1 is SGHVS, CDR2 FQNEAQ. CDR3 in DNA: TGTGCCAGCAGCCTTATTGATAGGGGGCACAATGAGCAGTTCTTC. Translation: CASSLIDRGHNEQFF.

This clone occurred once. This chain connects TRBV9 to TRBJ2-1; 10 bases are shared with TRBD2. Looked up from germline, CDR1 is SGDLS and CDR2 is YYNGEE. The CDR3 spans 16 residues. V shed 0 bases, J shed 4 bases, and the junction held 4 bases outside the gene matches. CDR3 loop: CASSVESGGDYNEQFF. The CDR3, as DNA: TGTGCCAGCAGCGTAGAAAGCGGGGGGGATTACAATGAGCAGTTCTTC.

V and J are TRBV30 and TRBJ2-1; 11 bases map to TRBD2. The V segment lost 7 bases and the J segment 3 bases; nucleotides outside the gene matches: 11. The CDR3 is made up of 16 amino acids. CDR1 is GTSNPN and CDR2 is SVGIG in the germline V gene (reference sequence). In DNA form, the CDR3 reads TGTGCCTTATTGCTCACTAGCGGGAGAGGCTACAATGAGCAGTTCTTC. Protein sequence: CALLLTSGRGYNEQFF.

The chain is built from TRBV27 and TRBJ2-1, with no clear D. The CDR3 is 11 amino acids. V shed 7 bases and J shed 14 bases, with 15 bases lying between them. Per the germline V gene, CDR1 is MNHEY and CDR2 is SMNVEV (reference sequence). CDR3 nucleotides: TGTGCCAGCAATCAGGCCCCTATGGAGTTCTTC. This encodes CASNQAPMEFF.

This sequence joins TRBV6-1 and TRBJ2-6; D is undetermined. The V gene lost 2 bases and the J gene lost 5 bases, with 4 bases spanning the gap. Germline values: CDR1 MNHNS, CDR2 SASEGT. This CDR3 spans 13 amino acids. CDR3 nucleotides: TGTGCCAGCAGTGAACTCTGGGCCAACGTCCTGACTTTC. The encoded protein is CASSELWANVLTF.

The rearrangement joins TRBV9 to TRBJ2-2; 8 nucleotides line up with TRBD2. J was trimmed by 4 bases and V by 1 base; bases with no gene match: 3. The CDR3 length is 15 residues. CDR1 is SGDLS and CDR2 is YYNGEE in the germline V gene. The CDR3 region is CASSVSGSVTGELFF. CDR3 DNA sequence: TGTGCCAGCAGCGTAAGCGGGAGTGTCACCGGGGAGCTGTTTTTT.

The gene calls are TRBV6-5 and TRBJ1-2; D unclear. Germline V CDR1 and CDR2: MNHEY, SVGAGI. Trimming removed 7 bases from V and 0 bases from J, with 9 bases in between. The CDR3 consists of 13 residues. CDR3 bases: TGTGCCAGCACGAAGGACTCTAACTATGGCTACACCTTC. As protein: CASTKDSNYGYTF.

The table lists this clone with a few counts. The chain combines TRBV7-2 with TRBJ1-1; D is uncertain. The ends were cut back, 2 bases at V and 4 bases at J, with 11 bases in the middle. The germline V gene encodes CDR1 SGHTA and CDR2 FQGNSA. CDR3 size: 14 residues. As DNA, the CDR3 is TGTGCCAGCAGCTTATTGGTTCGGGGCACTGAAGCTTTCTTT. It encodes CASSLLVRGTEAFF.

The genes are TRBV5-4 and TRBJ2-3, with D tentatively TRBD1 (5 bases). The CDR3 has 16 amino acids. Germline V gene sequence: CDR1 SGHNT, CDR2 YYREEE (reference sequence). V was pared by 0 bases and J by 4 bases, with 15 bases between. Here the CDR3 DNA reads TGTGCCAGCAGCTTGGAACCTGTGAGGACACCAGATACGCAGTATTTT. Its translation: CASSLEPVRTPDTQYF.

The V call is TRBV5-6, the J call TRBJ1-4; D is ambiguous. CDR1 SGHDT and CDR2 YYEEEE come from the germline V gene. The CDR3 runs 14 residues. Trimming left V 4 bases short and J 8 bases short, with 15 bases between. The CDR3 is CASSVPGFKEKLFF. In nucleotides, the CDR3 is TGTGCCAGCAGCGTACCGGGGTTTAAAGAAAAACTGTTTTTT.